This TCR beta chain is from a study of shared clonotypes between healthy human individuals. About this clone itself: The antigen is unknown.

Per germline, CDR1 SNHLY and CDR2 FYNNEI. The ends were cut back, 7 bases at V and 2 bases at J, with 9 bases in the middle. The CDR3 sequence is 14 residues long. Points from the study as a whole: Relative to clonotypes present in all four donors, those not shared had lower generation probabilities.

Clones were read by immunoSEQ multiplex PCR, and TCRdb kept only the in-frame ones, dropping some. The table has around 1.6 million clones, 98% seen once. What was sequenced was naive CD4+ T cells sorted from blood. Documented subset: CD45RA+ positively selected. The V and J genes are TRBV2 and TRBJ2-6; no reliable D call. The TCR originated in a man younger than 40 in good health. The CDR3 region has the DNA TGTGCCAGCAAACAAGACCCTGGGGCCAACGTCCTGACTTTC. It encodes CASKQDPGANVLTF. The full variable domain, completed using reference TRBV2 and TRBJ2-6, is EPEVTQTPSHQVTQMGQEVILRCVPISNHLYFYWYRQILGQKVEFLVSFYNNEISEKSEIFDDQFSVERPDGSNFTLKIRSTKLEDSAMYFCASKQDPGANVLTFGAGSRLTVL.